The next 19 T cell receptor beta chains were all read from a single sample in a study of blood T cell repertoires in COVID-19. Sequencing was performed with immunoSEQ multiplex PCR; in TCRdb, only in-frame clones are kept and a portion is missing. This sample has about 62,000 clones, with about 88% found just once. The sample was peripheral blood. The receptors stem from a man between 65 and 85 years old with acute or convalescent COVID-19.

This clone was observed a handful of times. The gene calls are TRBV5-1 and TRBJ2-7; D perhaps matches TRBD1 (6 bases). Germline CDR1 is SGHRS and CDR2 is YFSETQ. The CDR3 has 13 residues. V dropped 1 base and J dropped 7 bases, with 12 bases sitting between them. The CDR3 bases are TGCGCCAGCAGCTTGCAGGGGTCGAGGGAGCAGTACTTC. Translation gives CASSLQGSREQYF.

The rearrangement joins TRBV30 to TRBJ1-2; tentatively, D is TRBD1 (5 bases). The V gene's germline CDR1 is GTSNPN and CDR2 SVGIG (reference sequence). The CDR3 runs 13 residues. V shed 6 bases and J shed 0 bases, with 11 bases lying between them. In DNA form, the CDR3 reads TGTGCCTGCCAGGGTCAGACTAACTATGGCTACACCTTC. It is translated as CACQGQTNYGYTF.

This clone was detected only once. The rearrangement uses TRBV19 and TRBJ1-4; TRBD1 matches 9 bases. The CDR3 spans 14 residues. The J segment lost 5 bases and the V segment lost 4 bases, leaving 2 bases of the junction unmatched. Germline V gene sequence: CDR1 LNHDA, CDR2 SQIVND (reference sequence). This chain's CDR3 is CASSKGQGNEKLFF. CDR3 DNA sequence: TGTGCCAGTAGTAAGGGACAGGGAAATGAAAAACTGTTTTTT.

The chain employs TRBV6-5 and TRBJ2-7; a weak D match, TRBD1 (6 bases). V was trimmed by 4 bases and J by 5 bases, leaving 12 bases between them. This CDR3 is built from 13 residues. Germline V gene sequence: CDR1 MNHEY, CDR2 SVGAGI. The CDR3 loop reads CASSFGRDNEQYF. The CDR3, as DNA: TGTGCCAGCAGTTTTGGCAGGGACAACGAGCAGTACTTC.

Concerning this clone: A read error may produce the germline difference seen at one junction end. The rearrangement joins TRBV11-3 to TRBJ2-2; 11 bases are shared with TRBD2. The CDR3 is 15 amino acids. The V gene's germline CDR1 is SGHNT and CDR2 YENEEA. CDR3 nucleotide sequence: TGTGCCAGCAGATTAGCGGGAGGGCCGGCCGGGGAGCTGTTTTTT. Encoded protein: CASRLAGGPAGELFF. Based on the CDR3 plus reference TRBV11-3 and TRBJ2-2, the full variable domain is EAGVVQSPRYKIIEKKQPVAFWCNPISGHNTLYWYLQNLGQGPELLIRYENEEAVDDSQLPKDRFSAERLKGVDSTLKIQPAELGDSAVYLCASRLAGGPAGELFFGEGSRLTVL.

This chain uses TRBV24-1 with TRBJ2-2; 9 nucleotides line up with TRBD1. Germline V gene data show CDR1 as KGHDR and CDR2 as SFDVKD. The CDR3 has 16 residues. V was clipped by 4 bases and J by 7 bases; unmatched bases: 9. The CDR3 sequence: CATSDPGTGYSGELFF. The DNA for the CDR3 is TGTGCCACCAGTGACCCCGGGACAGGGTACAGCGGGGAGCTGTTTTTT.

The gene calls are TRBV28 and TRBJ2-3, with 8 positions matching TRBD2. Trimming removed 6 bases from V and 4 bases from J; junction bases left unmatched: 6. The germline V gene has CDR1 MDHEN and CDR2 SYDVKM. The CDR3 consists of 14 residues. CDR3: CASSFSGNADTQYF. The CDR3 DNA sequence: TGTGCCAGCAGCTTTAGCGGGAATGCAGATACGCAGTATTTT. Full variable domain (outside the CDR3, taken from reference TRBV28 and TRBJ2-3): DVKVTQSSRYLVKRTGEKVFLECVQDMDHENMFWYRQDPGLGLRLIYFSYDVKMKEKGDIPEGYSVSREKKERFSLILESASTNQTSMYLCASSFSGNADTQYFGPGTRLTVL.

CDR3: CAISESEGSIQPQHF. CDR3 in DNA: TGTGCCATCAGTGAGTCGGAGGGGTCGATTCAGCCCCAGCATTTT. This chain uses TRBV10-3 with TRBJ1-5, with D possibly being TRBD1 (5 bases). This CDR3 contains 15 residues. Trimming left V 0 bases short and J 6 bases short, with 12 bases between. CDR1 and CDR2 from the germline V gene are ENHRY and SYGVKD.

This clone has more than one count but fewer than ten. V usage is TRBV6-1 and J usage is TRBJ1-6, with D possibly being TRBD1 (6 bases). Germline values: CDR1 MNHNS, CDR2 SASEGT. Trimming left V 3 bases short and J 9 bases short, with 12 bases between. The length of the CDR3 is 14 residues. CDR3 DNA sequence: TGTGCCAGCAGTGATCGGACAGTGGGTTCACCCCTCCACTTT. Translation: CASSDRTVGSPLHF.

The chain uses TRBV19 and TRBJ1-5; 8 nucleotides match TRBD1. J was trimmed by 5 bases and V by 11 bases; bases with no gene match: 8. Germline V lookup: CDR1 LNHDA, CDR2 SQIVND (reference sequence). The CDR3 extends over 13 amino acids. CDR3 sequence: CAVETGDDQPQHF. The DNA for the CDR3 is TGTGCCGTTGAGACAGGGGACGATCAGCCCCAGCATTTT.

The sample holds one count of this clone. The rearrangement links TRBV19 to TRBJ1-2; D remains ambiguous. V lost 6 bases, J lost 8 bases, and 13 bases lay in between. This CDR3 is 12 amino acids long. CDR1 is LNHDA and CDR2 is SQIVND in the germline V gene (reference sequence). The CDR3 is CASRVVNIGYTF. The CDR3 DNA reads TGTGCCAGTAGGGTGGTCAACATCGGCTACACCTTC.

The chain is built from TRBV5-1 and TRBJ1-5; TRBD1 aligns across 9 bases. The CDR3 spans 16 residues. The germline V gene encodes CDR1 SGHRS and CDR2 YFSETQ. Trimming took 3 bases from V and 4 from J; bases not matched to a gene: 8. Written as DNA, the CDR3 is TGCGCCAGCAGCTGGGGACAGGGCGGCCCTAATCAGCCCCAGCATTTT. It is translated as CASSWGQGGPNQPQHF.

The chain combines TRBV20-1 with TRBJ1-2; D remains unclear. Germline loops: CDR1 DFQATT, CDR2 SNEGSKA (reference sequence). CDR3 size: 11 residues. Trimming stripped 3 bases from V and 4 bases from J, with 6 bases between. CDR3 region: CSASYPYGYTF. The CDR3 nucleotides are TGCAGTGCTAGTTATCCCTATGGCTACACCTTC.

The chain couples TRBV5-1 to TRBJ2-1, with D perhaps matching TRBD2 (6 bases). V was cut by 0 bases and J by 6 bases, with 16 bases left in between. Looked up from germline, CDR1 is SGHRS and CDR2 is YFSETQ. The CDR3 is 16 residues long. CDR3 DNA: TGCGCCAGCAGCTTGGACGGAGGGCTCTCGAGCAATGAGCAGTTCTTC. As protein: CASSLDGGLSSNEQFF.

J is TRBJ1-5 and V is TRBV6-5, with D possibly matching TRBD1 (5 bases). Germline V gene lookup returns CDR1 MNHEY and CDR2 SVGAGI. CDR3 length: 15 amino acids. V lost 8 bases, J lost 0 bases, and 14 bases lay in between. The CDR3 region is CASLGADDSNQPQHF. The CDR3 region has the DNA TGTGCCAGCCTAGGGGCGGATGATAGCAATCAGCCCCAGCATTTT.

The J gene is TRBJ1-1, the V gene TRBV27; 9 nucleotides agree with TRBD1. V lost 6 bases and J lost 2; bases outside the gene matches: 4. Germline CDR1 MNHEY, CDR2 SMNVEV (reference sequence). The CDR3 is 14 amino acids. The CDR3 DNA follows: TGTGCCAGCAGGACGGACAGGGGTAACACTGAAGCTTTCTTT. It specifies CASRTDRGNTEAFF.

The rearrangement uses TRBV7-9 and TRBJ1-2, with 8 nucleotides matching TRBD1. Germline V gene sequence: CDR1 SEHNR, CDR2 FQNEAQ (reference sequence). Trimming cost V 1 base and J 6 bases; bases outside gene matches: 1. This CDR3 comprises 13 residues. The CDR3 sequence: CASSLGTGNGYTF. Here the CDR3 DNA reads TGTGCCAGCAGCTTAGGGACAGGGAATGGCTACACCTTC.

This rearrangement joins TRBV19 to TRBJ2-2; D remains ambiguous. The length of the CDR3 is 13 residues. Germline loops: CDR1 LNHDA, CDR2 SQIVND (reference sequence). V shed 10 bases and J shed 3 bases, with 12 bases lying between them. CDR3 sequence: CATNYVYTGELFF. The CDR3, as DNA: TGTGCCACCAACTATGTGTACACCGGGGAGCTGTTTTTT.

The chain couples TRBV27 to TRBJ2-7; 7 bases agree with TRBD1. V was clipped by 6 bases and J by 0 bases; unmatched bases: 5. The germline gives CDR1 MNHEY, CDR2 SMNVEV (reference sequence). There are 14 residues in the CDR3. CDR3 protein: CASRPDRDSYEQYF. In DNA form, the CDR3 reads TGTGCCAGCAGACCCGACAGGGACTCCTACGAGCAGTACTTC.